The TCR beta chain described here comes from a study of identical twins. TCRdb re-derived calls from the 5' RACE reads in MiXCR, one entry per CDR3 protein. The table has about 690,000 distinct CDR3 sequences, 6.1% seen once. The CDR3 runs 16 residues. V gave up 0 bases and J gave up 5 bases, with 14 bases separating them. Germline loops: CDR1 LGHNA, CDR2 YSLEER. The V and J genes are TRBV4-3 and TRBJ2-1; D not resolved. This sequence was found in a man between 18 and 29 years old in good health. Sequenced: naive T cells sorted from blood. This chain's CDR3 is CASSQEEWAGDNEQFF. The CDR3 bases are TGCGCCAGCAGCCAAGAGGAATGGGCTGGAGACAATGAGCAGTTCTTC.